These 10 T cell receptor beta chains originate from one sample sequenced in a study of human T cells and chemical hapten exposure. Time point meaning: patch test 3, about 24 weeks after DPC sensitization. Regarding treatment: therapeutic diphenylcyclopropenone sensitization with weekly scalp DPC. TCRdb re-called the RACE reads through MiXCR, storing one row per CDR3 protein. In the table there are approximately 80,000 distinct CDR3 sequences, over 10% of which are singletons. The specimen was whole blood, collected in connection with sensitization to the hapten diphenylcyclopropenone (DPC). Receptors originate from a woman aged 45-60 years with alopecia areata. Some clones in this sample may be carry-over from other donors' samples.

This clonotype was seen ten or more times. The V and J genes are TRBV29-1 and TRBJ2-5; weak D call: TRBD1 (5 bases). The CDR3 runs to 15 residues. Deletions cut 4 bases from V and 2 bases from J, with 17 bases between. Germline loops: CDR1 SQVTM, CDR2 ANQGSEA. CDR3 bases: TGCAGCGTTGTGGTAGGGGCAGGAGCTCAAGAGACCCAGTACTTC. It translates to CSVVVGAGAQETQYF.

CDR3 sequence reads: CATRTSESYEQYF. The DNA for the CDR3 is TGTGCCACCCGAACTAGCGAGTCTTACGAGCAGTACTTC. The chain links TRBV6-1 to TRBJ2-7; 7 nucleotides agree with TRBD2. The V and J ends lost 10 bases and 4 bases, in that order; junction bases with no gene match: 10. The CDR3 contains 13 residues. Germline-derived CDR1 and CDR2 are MNHNS and SASEGT.

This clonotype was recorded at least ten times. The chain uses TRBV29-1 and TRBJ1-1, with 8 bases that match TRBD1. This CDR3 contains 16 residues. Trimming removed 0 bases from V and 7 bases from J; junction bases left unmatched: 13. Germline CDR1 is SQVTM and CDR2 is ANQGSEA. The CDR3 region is CSVEDMRGQAVLEAFF. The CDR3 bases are TGCAGCGTTGAAGATATGCGGGGACAGGCCGTCCTTGAAGCTTTCTTT. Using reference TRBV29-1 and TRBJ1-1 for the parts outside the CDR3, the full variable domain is SAVISQKPSRDICQRGTSLTIQCQVDSQVTMMFWYRQQPGQSLTLIATANQGSEATYESGFVIDKFPISRPNLTFSTLTVSNMSPEDSSIYLCSVEDMRGQAVLEAFFGQGTRLTVV.

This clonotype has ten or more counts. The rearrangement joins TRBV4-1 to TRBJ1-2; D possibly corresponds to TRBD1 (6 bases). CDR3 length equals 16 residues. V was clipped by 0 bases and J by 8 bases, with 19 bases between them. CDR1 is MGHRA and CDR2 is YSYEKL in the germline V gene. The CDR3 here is CASSQDRSRGPLGYTF. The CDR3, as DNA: TGCGCCAGCAGCCAAGATCGGTCCAGGGGTCCCTTGGGCTACACCTTC.

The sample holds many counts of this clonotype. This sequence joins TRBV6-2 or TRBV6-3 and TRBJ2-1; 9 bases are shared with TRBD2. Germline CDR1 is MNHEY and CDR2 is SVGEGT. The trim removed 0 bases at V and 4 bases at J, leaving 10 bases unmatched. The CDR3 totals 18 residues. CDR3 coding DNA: TGTGCCAGCAGTTACTCGGTTTCAAGCGGGAGGCGATACAATGAGCAGTTCTTC. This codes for CASSYSVSSGRRYNEQFF.

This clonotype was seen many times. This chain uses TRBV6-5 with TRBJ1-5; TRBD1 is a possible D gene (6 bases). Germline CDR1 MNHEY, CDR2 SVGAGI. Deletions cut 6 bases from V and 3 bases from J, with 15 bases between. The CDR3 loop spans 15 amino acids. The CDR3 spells CASSRTGPNNQPQHF. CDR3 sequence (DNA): TGTGCCAGCAGCCGTACAGGGCCTAACAATCAGCCCCAGCATTTT.

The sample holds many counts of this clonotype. The CDR3 nucleotides read TGTGCCAGCAGCCAAGATAGCGGAAGCTCCTACAATGAGCAGTTCTTC. Translating it yields CASSQDSGSSYNEQFF. The chain employs TRBV4-2 and TRBJ2-1, with D perhaps TRBD2 (6 bases). CDR1 and CDR2 from the germline V gene are LGHNA and YNFKEQ. There are 16 residues in the CDR3. V shed 0 bases and J shed 0 bases, with 9 bases lying between them.

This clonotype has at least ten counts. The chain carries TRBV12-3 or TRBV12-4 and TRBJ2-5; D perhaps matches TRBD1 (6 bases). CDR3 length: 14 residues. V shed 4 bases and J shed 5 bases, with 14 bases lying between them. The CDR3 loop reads CASSSGQSGETQYF. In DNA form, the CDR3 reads TGTGCCAGCAGTTCAGGACAGTCGGGGGAGACCCAGTACTTC.

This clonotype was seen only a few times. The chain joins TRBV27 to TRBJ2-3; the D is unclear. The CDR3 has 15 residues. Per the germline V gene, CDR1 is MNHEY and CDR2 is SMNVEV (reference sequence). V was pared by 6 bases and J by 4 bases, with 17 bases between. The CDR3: CASREQSRWPDTQYF. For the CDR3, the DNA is TGTGCCAGCAGGGAGCAGAGCCGCTGGCCAGATACGCAGTATTTT.

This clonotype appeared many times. The CDR3 loop is CASSLAASYEQYF. CDR3 nucleotide sequence: TGTGCCAGCAGCTTAGCGGCTAGCTACGAGCAGTACTTC. The chain is built from TRBV7-6 and TRBJ2-7; D is ambiguous. Trimming pared 0 bases from V and 3 bases from J, leaving 6 bases between. CDR3 length: 13 amino acids. Germline loops: CDR1 SGHVS, CDR2 FNYEAQ.